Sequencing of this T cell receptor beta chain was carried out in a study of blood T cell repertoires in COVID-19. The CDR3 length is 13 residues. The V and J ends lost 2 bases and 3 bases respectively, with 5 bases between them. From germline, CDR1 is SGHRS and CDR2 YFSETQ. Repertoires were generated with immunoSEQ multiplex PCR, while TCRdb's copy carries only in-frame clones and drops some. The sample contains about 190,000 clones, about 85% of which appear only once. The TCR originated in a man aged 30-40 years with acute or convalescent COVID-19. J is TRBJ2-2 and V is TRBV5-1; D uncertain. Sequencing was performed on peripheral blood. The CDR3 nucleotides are TGCGCCAGCAGCTTACTCGACACCGGGGAGCTGTTTTTT. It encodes CASSLLDTGELFF.